This TCR beta chain was identified in a study of Graves' ophthalmopathy and Graves' hyperthyroidism. Study overall: Ahead of any treatment, peripheral blood was obtained at the initial diagnosis.

This clonotype was observed many times. Beta-chain TCR CDR3 regions were amplified from RNA transcripts. The authors performed first-round RT-PCR with HTBI primers and then a second-round multiplex PCR. One entry per CDR3 protein, called by TCRdb with MiXCR from the multiplex PCR reads. The repertoire holds about 500,000 distinct CDR3 sequences, with 13% to 15% as singletons. Germline-derived CDR1 and CDR2 are MNHEY and SVGEGT. This CDR3 is 18 amino acids long. Trimming shortened V by 4 bases and J by 3 bases, and 21 bases separated the two germline ends. The clonotype originates from a woman younger than 45 with Graves' ophthalmopathy. Sequencing was performed on blood. V gene TRBV6-2 or TRBV6-3 combines with J gene TRBJ2-2; D tentatively reads TRBD1 or TRBD2 (5 bases each). CDR3: CASSSLGVRGAYTGELFF. The CDR3 DNA is TGTGCCAGCAGTTCGCTTGGTGTTAGGGGAGCATACACCGGGGAGCTGTTTTTT.